Included here is one T cell receptor beta chain sequence, with context. Its matching antigen is unknown. Produced via immunoSEQ multiplex PCR; TCRdb's table is partial and in-frame only. The sample consists of some 50,000 clones, 86% of them appearing once. This record belongs to a study of OX40 agonist ivuxolimab in advanced cancers. Study context: Partial responses were observed in three patients, of whom one had hepatocellular carcinoma and two had cutaneous melanoma.

Study-wide findings and caveats: Some nonresponders also had low normalized T-cell clonal expansion. Dose levels from 0.1 to 3.0 mg/kg saw CD4+ and CD8+ blood T cells expand clonally by week 6. The expanded peripheral T cells' antigen specificity was not determined.

The CDR3 extends over 14 amino acids. V lost 2 bases, J lost 4 bases, and 8 bases lay in between. Germline CDR1 is KGHSH and CDR2 is LQKENI. Sample: CD4+ or CD8+ T cells sorted from blood, taken in a trial of the OX40 agonist ivuxolimab. This receptor was taken from an adult with an advanced solid tumor such as melanoma, head and neck, liver or kidney cancer. V is TRBV18 and J is TRBJ2-2; the D is unclear. This CDR3 is CASSPGLSTGELFF. CDR3 in DNA: TGTGCCAGCTCACCAGGATTGAGCACCGGGGAGCTGTTTTTT.